The T cell receptor (beta chain) described here comes from a study of blood T cell repertoires in COVID-19. Study at large: Collection of acute and convalescent COVID-19 samples took place in the United States, Italy and Spain. Nucleic acid was either cDNA or gDNA, and it came from T cells, B-cell-depleted T cells, or PBMCs.

The CDR3 spans 14 residues. Germline CDR1 reads SGHTA; CDR2 reads FQGTGA. V lost 5 bases to trimming and J lost 3 bases; unmatched junction nucleotides: 7. In the original analysis: Reference gene primer amplification gave estimated nucleated cell counts. Sequenced by immunoSEQ multiplex PCR; TCRdb stores in-frame clones only, minus some. V, J and clone size reflect that table, while D and trimming were determined from the DNA. This table has 150,000 to 200,000 clones, around 80% appearing once. V and J are TRBV7-3 and TRBJ2-7, with 7 bases identical to TRBD1. What was sequenced was peripheral blood. This clonotype originated in a man aged 55 to 69 with acute or convalescent COVID-19. This CDR3 reads CASSTGTENYEQYF. CDR3 coding DNA: TGTGCCAGCAGCACCGGGACAGAGAACTACGAGCAGTACTTC.